The 29 T cell receptor beta chains in this list originate from one sample, sequenced in a study of identical twins. TCRdb itself ran the 5' RACE reads through MiXCR, one entry per CDR3 protein. Of just under 550,000 distinct CDR3 sequences in the sample, 13% to 15% were seen once. The same data also contributed to another study, on yellow fever vaccine responses in identical twins.

The sequenced material came from CD4+ T cells sorted from blood. The receptors here all came from a woman aged 18-29 years in good health.

DNA of the CDR3: TGTGCCAGCAGTGAAAGTCTACAAGAGACCCAGTACTTC. Its protein product is CASSESLQETQYF. This rearrangement joins TRBV6-1 to TRBJ2-5; D gene uncertain. The CDR3 covers 13 residues. V was trimmed by 2 bases and J by 2 bases, leaving 6 bases between them. CDR1 and CDR2 from the germline V gene are MNHNS and SASEGT.

V and J are TRBV14 and TRBJ2-3; D ambiguous. CDR3 length equals 14 residues. V was pared by 1 base and J by 2 bases, with 7 bases between. Germline loops: CDR1 SGHDN, CDR2 FVKESK. DNA of the CDR3: TGTGCCAGCAGCCAAGGATATCTCACAGATACGCAGTATTTT. Translated: CASSQGYLTDTQYF.

This clonotype was detected a few times. The genes are TRBV5-1 and TRBJ1-6, with unresolved D. In germline, CDR1 is SGHRS, CDR2 YFSETQ. The CDR3 totals 15 residues. V was shortened by 0 bases and J by 8 bases, with 12 bases between the two germline ends. CDR3 amino acids: CASSLDEVWDSPLHF. CDR3 nucleotide sequence: TGCGCCAGCAGCTTGGACGAAGTCTGGGATTCACCCCTCCACTTT.

This clonotype showed up many times. The genes are TRBV4-2 and TRBJ1-5; TRBD1 matches 8 bases. Per germline, CDR1 LGHNA and CDR2 YNFKEQ. V lost 4 bases, J lost 4 bases, and 6 bases stayed unmatched. The CDR3 has 15 amino acids. The CDR3 sequence: CASSRSGQANQPQHF. The CDR3 DNA reads as TGTGCCAGCAGCCGGTCGGGACAGGCGAATCAGCCCCAGCATTTT.

The chain uses TRBV10-3 and TRBJ2-3, with D unclear. Trimming pared 7 bases from V and 6 bases from J, leaving 20 bases between. This CDR3 is built from 15 residues. Germline V gene lookup returns CDR1 ENHRY and CDR2 SYGVKD. Here the CDR3 reads CAIKYSAYGSDTQYF. CDR3 DNA: TGTGCCATCAAATACAGCGCATACGGCTCGGATACGCAGTATTTT.

The chain uses TRBV21-1 and TRBJ2-2; TRBD1 was called by the table and not checked on the DNA. TRBV21-1 counts as a pseudogene. This CDR3 region has 17 residues. Written as DNA, the CDR3 is TGTGCCAGCAGCAAACGGAGGACAGCCTCTTGTTCCGGGGAGCTGTTTTTT. This sequence encodes CASSKRRTASCSGELFF.

This clonotype occurred a few times. CDR3 residues: CASSWTGVQDSYEQYV. In DNA form, the CDR3 reads TGTGCCAGCAGTTGGACAGGGGTGCAAGACTCCTACGAGCAGTACGTC. The J gene is TRBJ2-7, the V gene TRBV7-9; 9 bases map to TRBD1. The germline gives CDR1 SEHNR, CDR2 FQNEAQ (reference sequence). The CDR3 is 16 amino acids. With 6 bases clipped from V and 0 bases from J, the junction kept 9 bases outside the gene matches.

The chain joins TRBV3-1 to TRBJ2-6, with 8 nucleotides matching TRBD2. The CDR3 spans 16 residues. The ends lost 2 bases at V and 1 base at J; junction bases unmatched: 1. Germline V lookup: CDR1 LGHDT, CDR2 YNNKEL (reference sequence). The CDR3 DNA is TGTGCCAGCAGCCAAACTAGCGGATCTGGGGCCAACGTCCTGACTTTC. It yields the protein CASSQTSGSGANVLTF.

The rearrangement uses TRBV12-3 or TRBV12-4 and TRBJ1-1; the D gene is possibly TRBD1 (5 bases). The CDR3 has 14 amino acids. The V end was cut by 6 bases, the J end by 3 bases, with 14 bases between. Written as DNA, the CDR3 is TGTGCCAGCAGCCGCGGGACGGAATACACTGAAGCTTTCTTT. Protein sequence: CASSRGTEYTEAFF.

This chain uses TRBV7-9 with TRBJ2-1; possible D gene TRBD2, 6 bases. This CDR3 comprises 17 residues. V was shortened by 5 bases and J by 0 bases, with 17 bases between the two germline ends. Germline V lookup: CDR1 SEHNR, CDR2 FQNEAQ (reference sequence). The CDR3 here is CASSAGLAGSSYNEQFF. The CDR3 DNA reads TGTGCCAGCAGCGCCGGACTCGCCGGGAGCTCCTACAATGAGCAGTTCTTC.

This clonotype was counted between two and nine times. This chain joins TRBV5-1 and TRBJ2-7; D is undetermined. The CDR3 consists of 14 residues. Trimming shortened V by 3 bases and J by 0 bases, and 10 bases separated the two germline ends. Germline V lookup: CDR1 SGHRS, CDR2 YFSETQ. The CDR3 region is CASSSDSFSYEQYF. Written as DNA, the CDR3 is TGCGCCAGCAGCTCCGACTCTTTCTCCTACGAGCAGTACTTC.

In its sample, this clonotype was seen a few times. J is TRBJ2-1 and V is TRBV5-1; D is possibly TRBD2 (6 bases). This CDR3 has 14 residues. The V gene lost 7 bases and the J gene lost 6 bases, with 17 bases spanning the gap. Germline assignment: CDR1 SGHRS and CDR2 YFSETQ. The CDR3 DNA sequence: TGCGCCAGCCTGAAGCGGGCCGGAACCAATGAGCAGTTCTTC. It translates to CASLKRAGTNEQFF.

This clonotype showed up just a few times. The chain is built from TRBV7-6 and TRBJ2-7, with TRBD2 matching 10 bases. The CDR3 has 15 residues. Germline V gene data show CDR1 as SGHVS and CDR2 as FNYEAQ. The trim removed 7 bases at V and 4 bases at J, leaving 10 bases unmatched. As DNA, the CDR3 is TGTGCCAGCACCGTCACTAGCGGGGTTCCTTACGAGCAGTACTTC. Translating gives CASTVTSGVPYEQYF.

The table lists this clonotype with a few counts. The chain joins TRBV2 to TRBJ1-1; D remains ambiguous. Per germline, CDR1 SNHLY and CDR2 FYNNEI. The ends were cut back, 6 bases at V and 2 bases at J, with 10 bases in the middle. There are 13 residues in the CDR3. CDR3 in amino acids: CASRLGLNTEAFF. The CDR3 nucleotides are TGTGCCAGCAGATTGGGATTAAACACTGAAGCTTTCTTT.

There are a few counts of this clonotype. The V call is TRBV10-2, the J call TRBJ2-5; TRBD1 aligns across 7 bases. The V gene end was trimmed by 7 bases and the J gene end by 2 bases; junction bases not matched to a gene: 7. The CDR3 extends over 14 amino acids. CDR1 is WSHSY, CDR2 SAAADI, per germline. The CDR3 DNA follows: TGCGCCAGCAAAGCCGGGACAGTGCAAGAGACCCAGTACTTC. This encodes CASKAGTVQETQYF.

V gene TRBV11-1 combines with J gene TRBJ2-2; perhaps TRBD1 as D (5 bases). From germline, CDR1 is SGHAT and CDR2 FQDESV (reference sequence). V lost 2 bases and J 4 bases, leaving 11 bases between the germline ends. The CDR3 is 15 amino acids. In DNA, the CDR3 is TGTGCCAGCAGCTTATTCAAGGGGCCCACCGGGGAGCTGTTTTTT. Translated, it gives CASSLFKGPTGELFF.

This clonotype appeared many times. The J gene is TRBJ2-3, the V gene TRBV7-7; 9 positions agree with TRBD1. J was trimmed by 3 bases and V by 5 bases; bases with no gene match: 6. CDR3 size: 15 residues. CDR1 and CDR2 (germline): SSHAT, FNYEAQ (reference sequence). The CDR3 nucleotides read TGTGCCAGCAGCCTCCGGGACAGGGCGACAGATACGCAGTATTTT. The encoded protein is CASSLRDRATDTQYF.

This chain uses TRBV3-1 with TRBJ2-1, with TRBD2 identical over 11 bases. After removal of 0 bases from V and 2 bases from J, the junction contained 3 bases not matched to a gene. Germline V gene lookup returns CDR1 LGHDT and CDR2 YNNKEL (reference sequence). The length of the CDR3 is 17 residues. The CDR3 nucleotides read TGTGCCAGCAGCCAAGAGCTTAGCGGGAGGGCCTACAATGAGCAGTTCTTC. Translation gives CASSQELSGRAYNEQFF.

The count of this clonotype is one. V gene TRBV15 combines with J gene TRBJ2-2; TRBD2 might be the D (6 bases). Trimming left V 3 bases short and J 4 bases short, with 12 bases between. The CDR3 is 15 amino acids. Looked up from germline, CDR1 is LNHNV and CDR2 is YYDKDF (reference sequence). CDR3 bases: TGTGCCACCAGCAGGGGGGGAGCAGGCACCGGGGAGCTGTTTTTT. Protein: CATSRGGAGTGELFF.

CDR3 amino acids: CASSPRGSPNEQFF. The CDR3 DNA is TGTGCCAGCTCACCACGGGGTAGCCCCAATGAGCAGTTCTTC. The chain recombines TRBV18 with TRBJ2-1; D is uncertain. Germline V lookup: CDR1 KGHSH, CDR2 LQKENI. The CDR3 runs to 14 residues. Deletions cut 1 base from V and 6 bases from J, with 10 bases between.

This chain links TRBV7-6 with TRBJ2-7; no reliable D call. There are 13 residues in the CDR3. The V end lost 5 bases, the J end lost 6 bases, and 14 bases lay between the germline ends. Germline CDR1 SGHVS, CDR2 FNYEAQ. CDR3 residues: CASSPLLTFEQYF. The CDR3 bases are TGTGCCAGCAGCCCCCTACTAACGTTCGAGCAGTACTTC.

The table lists this clonotype with many counts. In DNA form, the CDR3 reads TGTGCCATCAGACCCCCACTAGCGGATGAGCAGTTCTTC. Encoded protein: CAIRPPLADEQFF. The chain couples TRBV10-3 to TRBJ2-1; 8 positions agree with TRBD2. The CDR3 has 13 amino acids. The germline V gene has CDR1 ENHRY and CDR2 SYGVKD. Unmatched junction bases numbered 6, after V lost 6 bases and J lost 8 bases.

The rearrangement links TRBV3-1 to TRBJ2-1, with unresolved D. CDR1 and CDR2 from the germline V gene are LGHDT and YNNKEL (reference sequence). V was trimmed by 0 bases and J by 2 bases, leaving 11 bases between them. CDR3 length equals 16 residues. CDR3 nucleotide sequence: TGTGCCAGCAGCCAAGATTTGTCAGAGACCTACAATGAGCAGTTCTTC. Protein product: CASSQDLSETYNEQFF.

The genes are TRBV12-3 or TRBV12-4 and TRBJ1-1; maybe TRBD1 (5 bases). This CDR3 comprises 16 residues. V lost 6 bases, J lost 7 bases, and 24 bases lay in between. This CDR3 is CASSRARDLLWGEAFF. CDR3 in DNA: TGTGCCAGCAGCCGGGCGAGGGACCTACTCTGGGGTGAAGCTTTCTTT.

The chain uses TRBV7-8 and TRBJ2-1; D perhaps matches TRBD1 (6 bases). Germline CDR1 reads SGHVS; CDR2 reads FQNEAQ. V was clipped by 5 bases and J by 4 bases, with 15 bases between them. The CDR3 length is 15 residues. In DNA, the CDR3 is TGTGCCAGCAGCCGCGAACAGGGCACTTACAATGAGCAGTTCTTC. Protein: CASSREQGTYNEQFF.

The V and J genes are TRBV6-1 and TRBJ1-1; unclear D gene. The CDR3 spans 13 residues. The germline V gene has CDR1 MNHNS and CDR2 SASEGT. Trimming cost V 6 bases and J 3 bases, with 11 bases left between them. This CDR3 reads CASRWGEYTEAFF. The DNA of the CDR3 is TGTGCCAGCAGGTGGGGAGAGTACACTGAAGCTTTCTTT.

This clonotype occurred many times. This chain links TRBV5-1 with TRBJ2-1; D is undetermined. From germline, CDR1 is SGHRS and CDR2 YFSETQ. Trimming left V 6 bases short and J 6 bases short, with 10 bases between. The CDR3 has 12 amino acids. The CDR3 loop reads CASTGRPNEQFF. In DNA, the CDR3 is TGCGCCAGCACCGGGCGACCCAATGAGCAGTTCTTC. Complete variable domain (other parts from reference TRBV5-1 and TRBJ2-1): KAGVTQTPRYLIKTRGQQVTLSCSPISGHRSVSWYQQTPGQGLQFLFEYFSETQRNKGNFPGRFSGRQFSNSRSEMNVSTLELGDSALYLCASTGRPNEQFFGPGTRLTVL.

The chain recombines TRBV29-1 with TRBJ2-5; D is unclear. Germline values: CDR1 SQVTM, CDR2 ANQGSEA. This CDR3 has 13 residues. Trimming left V 1 base short and J 2 bases short, with 8 bases between. The CDR3 nucleotides read TGCAGCGTTGAAGGGCCCGCACAAGAGACCCAGTACTTC. Its protein is CSVEGPAQETQYF.

This chain uses TRBV6-5 with TRBJ2-3; D gene unclear. CDR1 MNHEY and CDR2 SVGAGI come from the germline V gene. Trimming pared 3 bases from V and 0 bases from J, leaving 10 bases between. The length of the CDR3 is 15 residues. The CDR3 reads CASSYLASSTDTQYF. CDR3 DNA: TGTGCCAGCAGTTATCTGGCTAGTAGCACAGATACGCAGTATTTT.